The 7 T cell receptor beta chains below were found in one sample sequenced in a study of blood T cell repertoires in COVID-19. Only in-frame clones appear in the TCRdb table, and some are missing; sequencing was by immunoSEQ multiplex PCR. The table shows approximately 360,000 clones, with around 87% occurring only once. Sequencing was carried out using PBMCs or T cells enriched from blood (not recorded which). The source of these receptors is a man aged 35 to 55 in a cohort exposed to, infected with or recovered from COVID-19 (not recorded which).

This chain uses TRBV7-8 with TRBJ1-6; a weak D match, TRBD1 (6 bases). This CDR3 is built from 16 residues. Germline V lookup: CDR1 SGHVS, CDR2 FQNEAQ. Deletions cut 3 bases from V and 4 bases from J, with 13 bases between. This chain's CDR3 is CASSLVAGDYNSPLHF. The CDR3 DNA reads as TGTGCCAGCAGCTTGGTGGCAGGGGATTATAATTCACCCCTCCACTTT.

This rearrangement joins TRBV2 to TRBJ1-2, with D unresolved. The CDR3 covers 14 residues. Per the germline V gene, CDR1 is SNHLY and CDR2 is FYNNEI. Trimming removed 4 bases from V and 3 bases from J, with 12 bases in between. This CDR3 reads CASSAGPGYYGYTF. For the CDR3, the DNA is TGTGCCAGCAGTGCAGGTCCGGGGTACTATGGCTACACCTTC.

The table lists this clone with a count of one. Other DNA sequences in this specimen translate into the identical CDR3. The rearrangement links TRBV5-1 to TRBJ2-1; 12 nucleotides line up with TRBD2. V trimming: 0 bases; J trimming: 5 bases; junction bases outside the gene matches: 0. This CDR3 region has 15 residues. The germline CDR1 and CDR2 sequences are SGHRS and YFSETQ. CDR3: CASSLGTSGNNEQFF. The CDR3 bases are TGCGCCAGCAGCTTGGGGACTAGCGGGAACAATGAGCAGTTCTTC.

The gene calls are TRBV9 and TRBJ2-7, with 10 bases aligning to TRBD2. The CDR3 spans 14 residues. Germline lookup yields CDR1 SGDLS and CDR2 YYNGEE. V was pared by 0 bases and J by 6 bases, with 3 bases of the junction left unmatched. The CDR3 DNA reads TGTGCCAGCAGCGTAGGGGGACTAGCGCTCGAGCAGTACTTC. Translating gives CASSVGGLALEQYF.

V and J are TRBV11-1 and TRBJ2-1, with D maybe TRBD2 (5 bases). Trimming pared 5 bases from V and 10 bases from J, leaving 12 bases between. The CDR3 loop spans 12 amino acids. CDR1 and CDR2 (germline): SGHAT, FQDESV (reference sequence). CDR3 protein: CASSNSVQEQFF. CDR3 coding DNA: TGTGCCAGCAGCAATAGCGTGCAAGAGCAGTTCTTC.

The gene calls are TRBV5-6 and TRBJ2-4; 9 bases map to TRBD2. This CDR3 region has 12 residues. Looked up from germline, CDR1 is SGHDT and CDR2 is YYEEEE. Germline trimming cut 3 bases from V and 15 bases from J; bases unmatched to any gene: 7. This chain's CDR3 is CASSSGTSSRYF. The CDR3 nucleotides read TGTGCCAGCAGCTCCGGGACTAGCTCCCGGTACTTC.

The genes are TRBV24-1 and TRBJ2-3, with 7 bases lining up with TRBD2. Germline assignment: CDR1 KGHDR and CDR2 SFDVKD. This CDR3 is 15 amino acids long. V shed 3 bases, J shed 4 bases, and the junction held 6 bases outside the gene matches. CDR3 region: CATSDTGRGADTQYF. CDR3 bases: TGTGCCACCAGTGATACTGGGAGGGGAGCAGATACGCAGTATTTT.